This T cell receptor (beta chain) was identified during a study of CD8+CD57+ T cells in acquired aplastic anemia (dated by TCRdb to the late 2010s). At the level of the whole study: A mean of around 3.2 ug of DNA, ranging from roughly 0.18 to 30 ug, was extracted from sorted CD4+ and CD8+ cells. An average of around 9.8 million reads for CD4+ cells and 11 million to 13 million reads for CD8+ cells was obtained from healthy donor samples. The paper as a whole reports these results and caveats: Patients and healthy controls showed no significant difference in CD8+ Simpson's diversity (P=0.060). Approximately 31 CD8+ CDR3 sequences were found in both patients and controls but appeared to be highly expressed in patients and within the immunodominant clones of the patients.

Genomic DNA was used as template for profiling of TCR beta VDJ combinations and CDR3 sequences. An Illumina HiSeq 2000 was used for TCR repertoire sequencing. Turning to the authors' computational methods: Repertoire assessment relied on Simpson's diversity index, CDR3 size and DJ length profiles, and TRBV/TRBJ rearrangement plots. Whichever DNA sequence was most abundant in the deep sequencing data was defined as the immunodominant clone. CDR3 amino acid sequences were screened for sharing across subjects and were compared with published repertoires and the VDJdb database. Through fastp at Q25 and MiXCR, TCRdb rebuilt clones from the public reads, retaining in-frame beta chains. Every CDR3 protein is listed once, alongside the most common genes and DNA of its rows. What appears here as the V and J calls and clone size reflects TCRdb's work, not the paper's. This sample has over 200,000 distinct CDR3 sequences in its table, and roughly 57% of those were observed once. The ten largest clones capture 25% to 35% of the sample.

Trimming removed 1 base from V and 2 bases from J, leaving 9 bases between the germline ends. Counted from cysteine to phenylalanine, this CDR3 has 15 amino acids. Left in the record is the CDR3 DNA by itself, 45 bases read in frame from the first base. CDR1 is given as SGHTA and CDR2 as FQGNSA, both from the germline V gene. TCR repertoires of sorted CD4+ and CD8+ blood T cells from severe aplastic anemia patients and healthy subjects were deep-sequenced in the study. Ficoll-Paque density gradient centrifugation was used to isolate peripheral blood mononuclear cells. Before DNA extraction, CD4+ and CD8+ T cells were sorted with FACS or magnetic beads. To note about this clonotype: The specificity of this receptor is unknown. The input lacks base qualities; no much larger clone sits a single base away.

The chain joins TRBV7-2 to TRBJ2-1; a confident D gene designation cannot be given. The TCR originated in a human donor in good health. Source material: sorted CD4+, CD8+, or CD8+CD57+ T cells (not recorded which) from PBMCs. The sequenced DNA is TGTGCCAGCAGCTTAGGGGTTATTACCTACAATGAGCAGTTCTTC. This codes for CASSLGVITYNEQFF.